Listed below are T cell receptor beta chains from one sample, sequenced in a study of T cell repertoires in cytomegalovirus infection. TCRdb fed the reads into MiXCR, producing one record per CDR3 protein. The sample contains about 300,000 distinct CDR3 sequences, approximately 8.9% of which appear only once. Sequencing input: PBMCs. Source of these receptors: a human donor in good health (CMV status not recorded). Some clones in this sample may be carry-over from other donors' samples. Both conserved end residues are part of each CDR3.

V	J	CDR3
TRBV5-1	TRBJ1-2	CASSLDLAGYTF
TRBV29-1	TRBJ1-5	CSVGTGVQPQHF
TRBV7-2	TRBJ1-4	CASSRDSVFEKLFF
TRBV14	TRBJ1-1	CASKDTEAFF
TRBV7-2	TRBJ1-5	CASSLTGENQPQHF
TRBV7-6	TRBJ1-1	CASSSGRVTEAFF
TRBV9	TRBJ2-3	CASRPGLAALEDTQYF
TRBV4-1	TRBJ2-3	CASSQRTGAGTDTQYF
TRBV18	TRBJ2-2	CASPDSSRTTGELFF
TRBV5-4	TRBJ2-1	CASSLVAGGPAYNEQFF
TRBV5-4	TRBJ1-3	CASSLGGRRNTIYF
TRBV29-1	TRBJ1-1	CSVDGLNTEAFF
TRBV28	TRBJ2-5	CASSQLGQEPETQYF
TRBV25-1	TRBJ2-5	CASSRGQGLGETQYF